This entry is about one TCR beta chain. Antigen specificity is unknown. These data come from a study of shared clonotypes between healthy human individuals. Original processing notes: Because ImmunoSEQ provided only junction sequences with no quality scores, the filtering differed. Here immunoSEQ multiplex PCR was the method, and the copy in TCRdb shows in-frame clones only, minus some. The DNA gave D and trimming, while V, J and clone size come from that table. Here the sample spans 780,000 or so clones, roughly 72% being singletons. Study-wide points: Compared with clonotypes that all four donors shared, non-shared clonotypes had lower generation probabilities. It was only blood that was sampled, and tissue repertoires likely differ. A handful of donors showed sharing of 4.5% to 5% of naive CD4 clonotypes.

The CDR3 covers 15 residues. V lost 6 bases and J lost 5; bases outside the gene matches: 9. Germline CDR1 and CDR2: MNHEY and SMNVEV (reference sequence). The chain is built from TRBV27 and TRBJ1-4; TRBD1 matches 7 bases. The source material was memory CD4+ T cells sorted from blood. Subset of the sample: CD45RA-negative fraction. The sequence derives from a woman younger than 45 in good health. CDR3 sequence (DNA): TGTGCCAGCAGATACTCGGACAGGAGGAATGAAAAACTGTTTTTT. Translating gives CASRYSDRRNEKLFF.